This T cell receptor (beta chain) was retrieved from a study of T cell repertoires in ileal Crohn's disease. Points from the study as a whole: Every patient over 26.8% clonality showed endoscopic recurrence. Clonal expansions were more frequent in active smokers than non-smokers at surgery.

Germline loops: CDR1 MNHNS, CDR2 SASEGT. V lost 10 bases to trimming and J lost 5 bases, with 15 bases between them. The CDR3 totals 12 residues. Details on this clone: Its antigen remains unidentified.

Per sample, approximately 540 nanograms of biopsy DNA were TCRB immunosequenced. Here immunoSEQ multiplex PCR was the method, and the copy in TCRdb shows in-frame clones only, minus some. The data contain 11,000 to 15,000 clones, around four fifths of them singletons. Included were adult ileal or ileocolonic Crohn's patients indicated for ileocolonic resection. The chain combines TRBV6-1 with TRBJ2-7; possibly TRBD1 for D (6 bases). The sequence derives from an adult with Crohn's disease. Sequenced input: ileal tissue. CDR3 in amino acids: CATQGSSDEQYF. CDR3 in DNA: TGTGCCACGCAGGGGAGTTCGGACGAGCAGTACTTC.